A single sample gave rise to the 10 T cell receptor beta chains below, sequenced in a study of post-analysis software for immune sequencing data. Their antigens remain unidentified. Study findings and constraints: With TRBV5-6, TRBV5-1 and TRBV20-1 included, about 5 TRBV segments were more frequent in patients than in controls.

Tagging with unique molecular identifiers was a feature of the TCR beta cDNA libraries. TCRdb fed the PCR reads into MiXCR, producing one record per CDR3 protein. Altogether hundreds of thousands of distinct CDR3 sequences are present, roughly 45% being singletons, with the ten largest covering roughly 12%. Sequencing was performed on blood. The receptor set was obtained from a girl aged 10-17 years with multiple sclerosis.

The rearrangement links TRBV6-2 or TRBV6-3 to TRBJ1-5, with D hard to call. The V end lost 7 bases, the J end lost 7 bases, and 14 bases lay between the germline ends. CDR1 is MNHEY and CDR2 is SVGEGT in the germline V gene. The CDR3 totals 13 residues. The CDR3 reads CASTGLREQPQHF. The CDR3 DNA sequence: TGTGCCAGCACGGGATTGAGGGAACAGCCCCAGCATTTT.

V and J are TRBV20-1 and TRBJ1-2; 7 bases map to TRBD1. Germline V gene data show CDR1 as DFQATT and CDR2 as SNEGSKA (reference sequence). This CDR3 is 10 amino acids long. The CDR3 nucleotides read TGCAGCGCCGGACAGGATGGCTACACCTTC. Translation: CSAGQDGYTF.

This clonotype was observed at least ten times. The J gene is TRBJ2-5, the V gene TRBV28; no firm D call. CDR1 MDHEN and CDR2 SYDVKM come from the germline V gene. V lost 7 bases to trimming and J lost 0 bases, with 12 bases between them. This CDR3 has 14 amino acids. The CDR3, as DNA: TGTGCCAGCACCGGTGAGGAGTACCAAGAGACCCAGTACTTC. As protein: CASTGEEYQETQYF.

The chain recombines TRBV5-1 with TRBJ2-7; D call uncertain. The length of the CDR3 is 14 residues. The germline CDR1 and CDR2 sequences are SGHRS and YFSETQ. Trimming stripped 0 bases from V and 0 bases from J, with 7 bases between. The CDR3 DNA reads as TGCGCCAGCAGCTTGGCCACACACTCCTACGAGCAGTACTTC. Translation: CASSLATHSYEQYF.

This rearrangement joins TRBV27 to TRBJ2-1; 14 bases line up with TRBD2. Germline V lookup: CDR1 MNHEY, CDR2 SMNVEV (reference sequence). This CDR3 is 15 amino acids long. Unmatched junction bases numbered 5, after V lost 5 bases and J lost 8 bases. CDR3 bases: TGTGCCAGCAGTCGCGAGACTAGCGGGAGGGATGAGCAGTTCTTC. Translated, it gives CASSRETSGRDEQFF.

The CDR3 loop reads CASSESGLAGGTDTQYF. CDR3 in DNA: TGTGCCAGCAGTGAATCGGGGCTAGCGGGAGGCACAGATACGCAGTATTTT. V and J are TRBV25-1 and TRBJ2-3, with 10 bases that match TRBD2. V lost 1 base, J lost 1 base, and 5 bases stayed unmatched. Germline V gives CDR1 MGHDK, CDR2 SYGVNS. The CDR3 has 17 amino acids. Full variable domain (rest looked up from reference TRBV25-1 and TRBJ2-3): EADIYQTPRYLVIGTGKKITLECSQTMGHDKMYWYQQDPGMELHLIHYSYGVNSTEKGDLSSESTVSRIRTEHFPLTLESARPSHTSQYLCASSESGLAGGTDTQYFGPGTRLTVL.

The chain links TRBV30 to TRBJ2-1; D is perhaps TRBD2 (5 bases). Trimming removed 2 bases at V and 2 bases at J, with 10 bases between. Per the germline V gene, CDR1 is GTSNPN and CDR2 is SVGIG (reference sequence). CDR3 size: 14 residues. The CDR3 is CAWSRSGTYNEQFF. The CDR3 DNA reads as TGTGCCTGGAGTAGGAGCGGAACCTACAATGAGCAGTTCTTC.

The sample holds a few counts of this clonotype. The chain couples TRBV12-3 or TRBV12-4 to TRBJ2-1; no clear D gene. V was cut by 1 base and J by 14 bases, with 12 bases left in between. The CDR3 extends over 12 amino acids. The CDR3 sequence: CASSLDRSVEFF. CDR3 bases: TGTGCCAGCAGTTTAGACCGATCAGTAGAGTTCTTC.

This chain's CDR3 is CASRSQEANSYEQYF. CDR3 coding DNA: TGTGCCAGTAGATCCCAGGAGGCCAACTCCTACGAGCAGTACTTC. The chain carries TRBV19 and TRBJ2-5, with D possibly matching TRBD2 (5 bases). TRBJ2-7 matches the DNA end more closely, so the J call is doubtful. Germline CDR1 and CDR2: LNHDA and SQIVND (reference sequence). The CDR3 extends over 15 amino acids.

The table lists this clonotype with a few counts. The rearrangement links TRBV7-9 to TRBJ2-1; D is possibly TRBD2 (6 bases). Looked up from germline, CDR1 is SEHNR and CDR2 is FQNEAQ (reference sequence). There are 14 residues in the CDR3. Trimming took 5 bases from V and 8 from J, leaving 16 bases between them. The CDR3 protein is CASSRDSLRDEQFF. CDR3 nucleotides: TGTGCCAGCAGCCGGGACTCCCTGAGAGATGAGCAGTTCTTC.